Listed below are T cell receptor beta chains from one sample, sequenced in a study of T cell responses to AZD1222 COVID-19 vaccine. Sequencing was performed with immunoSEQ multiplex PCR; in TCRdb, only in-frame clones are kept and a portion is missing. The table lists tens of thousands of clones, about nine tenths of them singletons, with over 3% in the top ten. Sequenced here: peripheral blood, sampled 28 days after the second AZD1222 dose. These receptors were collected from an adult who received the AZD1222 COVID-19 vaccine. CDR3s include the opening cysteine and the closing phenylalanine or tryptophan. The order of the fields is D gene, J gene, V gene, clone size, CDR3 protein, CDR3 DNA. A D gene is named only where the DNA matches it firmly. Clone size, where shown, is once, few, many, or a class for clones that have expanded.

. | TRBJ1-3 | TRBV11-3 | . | CASSLTQYSGNTIYF | TGTGCCAGCAGCTTAACCCAGTACTCTGGAAACACCATATATTTT
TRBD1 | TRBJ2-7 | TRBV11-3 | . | CASSSTGTETYEQYF | TGTGCCAGCAGCTCAACCGGGACAGAGACCTACGAGCAGTACTTC
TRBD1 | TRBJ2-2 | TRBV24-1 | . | CATSDTTGMNTGELFF | TGTGCCACCAGTGATACGACAGGGATGAACACCGGGGAGCTGTTTTTT
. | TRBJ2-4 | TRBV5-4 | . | CASSPDLSFKNIQYF | TGTGCCAGCAGCCCGGACTTGTCCTTTAAAAACATTCAGTACTTC
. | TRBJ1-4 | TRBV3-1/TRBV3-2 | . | CASSRTEDQLFF | TGTGCCAGCAGCCGGACAGAGGACCAACTGTTTTTT
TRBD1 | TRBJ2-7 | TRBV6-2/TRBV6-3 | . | CASSYPMDRGSHEQYF | TGTGCCAGCAGTTACCCCATGGACAGGGGGAGTCACGAGCAGTACTTC
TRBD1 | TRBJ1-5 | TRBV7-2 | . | CASSLHRGFGQPQHF | TGTGCCAGCAGCTTACACAGGGGCTTTGGTCAGCCCCAGCATTTT
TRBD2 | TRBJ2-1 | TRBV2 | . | CASSETSGGNNEQFF | TGTGCCAGCAGTGAGACTAGCGGGGGAAACAATGAGCAGTTCTTC
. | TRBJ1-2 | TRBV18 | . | CASSPPEQGNFGYTF | TGTGCCAGCTCACCACCGGAACAGGGTAACTTTGGCTACACCTTC
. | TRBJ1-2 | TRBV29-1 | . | CSVDDPGRGGYTF | TGCAGCGTTGACGACCCGGGAAGAGGTGGCTACACCTTC
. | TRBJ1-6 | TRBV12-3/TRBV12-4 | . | CASSLHSPLHF | TGTGCCAGCAGTTTACATTCACCCCTCCACTTT
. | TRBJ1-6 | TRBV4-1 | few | CASSQDRRLTNSPLHF | TGCGCCAGCAGCCAAGATCGTAGGCTGACCAATTCACCCCTCCACTTT
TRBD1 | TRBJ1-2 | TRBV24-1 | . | CATSDSGQGMAGYTF | TGTGCCACCAGTGATTCGGGACAGGGGATGGCTGGCTACACCTTC
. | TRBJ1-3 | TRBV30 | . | CAWTGAISGNTIYF | TGTGCCTGGACAGGGGCCATCTCTGGAAACACCATATATTTT
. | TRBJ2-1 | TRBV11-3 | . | CASSLSWLTTREEQFF | TGTGCCAGCAGCTTATCTTGGCTAACCACCAGAGAGGAGCAGTTCTTC
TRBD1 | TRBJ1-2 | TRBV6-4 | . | CASSATPTGANYGYTF | TGTGCCAGCAGTGCCACGCCGACAGGGGCTAACTATGGCTACACCTTC
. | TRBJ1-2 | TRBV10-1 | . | CATPSRGNYGYTF | TGCGCCACCCCCTCCCGGGGTAACTATGGCTACACCTTC
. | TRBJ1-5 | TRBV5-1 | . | CASSQTPGSNQPQHF | TGCGCCAGCAGCCAGACGCCGGGCAGCAATCAGCCCCAGCATTTT
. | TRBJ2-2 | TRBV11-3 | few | CASSRPTLNTGELFF | TGTGCCAGCAGCCGCCCGACCCTGAACACCGGGGAGCTGTTTTTT
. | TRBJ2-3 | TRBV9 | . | CASSVLALSSTDTQYF | TGTGCCAGCAGCGTACTTGCCCTTTCCTCCACAGATACGCAGTATTTT
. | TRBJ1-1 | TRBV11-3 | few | CASRPWEHTEAFF | TGTGCCAGCCGCCCTTGGGAGCACACTGAAGCTTTCTTT
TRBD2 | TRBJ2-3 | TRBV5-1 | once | CASSRGLAGGLTDTQYF | TGCGCCAGCAGCCGGGGACTAGCGGGGGGGCTTACAGATACGCAGTATTTT
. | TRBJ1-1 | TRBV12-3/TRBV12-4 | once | CASSASDRNEAFF | TGTGCCAGCAGCGCAAGCGACAGGAATGAAGCTTTCTTT
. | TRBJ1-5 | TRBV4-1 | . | CASSQDGVSNQPQHF | TGCGCCAGCAGCCAAGATGGGGTCAGCAATCAGCCCCAGCATTTT
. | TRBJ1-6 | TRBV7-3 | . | CASSLFGEGSSPLHF | TGTGCCAGCAGCTTATTTGGGGAGGGGAGTTCACCCCTCCACTTT
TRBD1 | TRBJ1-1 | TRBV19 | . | CASSIGTTGGDTEAFF | TGTGCCAGTAGTATAGGGACGACAGGGGGAGACACTGAAGCTTTCTTT
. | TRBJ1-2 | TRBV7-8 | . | CASSLGGAVNGYTF | TGTGCCAGCAGCTTAGGGGGCGCAGTCAATGGCTACACCTTC
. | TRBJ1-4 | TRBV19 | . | CASSTGLGTNEKLFF | TGTGCCAGTAGCACAGGGTTGGGGACTAATGAAAAACTGTTTTTT
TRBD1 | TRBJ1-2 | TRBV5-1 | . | CASSLGDRSYGYTF | TGCGCCAGCAGCTTGGGGGACAGGTCCTATGGCTACACCTTC
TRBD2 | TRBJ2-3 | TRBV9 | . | CASSATSGGASRNTQYF | TGTGCCAGCAGCGCCACTAGCGGGGGGGCCAGTAGAAATACGCAGTATTTT
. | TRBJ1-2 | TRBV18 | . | CASSPSAYGYTF | TGTGCCAGCTCACCATCAGCATATGGCTACACCTTC
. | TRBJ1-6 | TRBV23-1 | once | CASSQSIGEYYNSPLHF | TGCGCCAGCAGTCAATCGATTGGTGAATACTATAATTCACCCCTCCACTTT
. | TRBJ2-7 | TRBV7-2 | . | CASSFGGFAYEQYF | TGTGCCAGCAGCTTTGGGGGATTCGCCTACGAGCAGTACTTC
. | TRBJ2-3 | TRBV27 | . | CASSFGDPRTDTQYF | TGTGCCAGCAGTTTCGGTGACCCTCGCACAGATACGCAGTATTTT
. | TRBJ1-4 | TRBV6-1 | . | CASSEEGQGDEKLFF | TGTGCCAGCAGTGAAGAGGGGCAGGGCGATGAAAAACTGTTTTTT
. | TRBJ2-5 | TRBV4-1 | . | CASSQPGARGQETQYF | TGCGCCAGCAGCCAACCGGGGGCGCGGGGGCAAGAGACCCAGTACTTC
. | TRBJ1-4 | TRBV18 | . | CASSSAVNEKLFF | TGTGCCAGCTCGTCGGCTGTAAATGAAAAACTGTTTTTT
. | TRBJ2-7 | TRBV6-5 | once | CASTEAIASSYEQYF | TGTGCCAGCACCGAGGCGATAGCGAGCTCCTACGAGCAGTACTTC
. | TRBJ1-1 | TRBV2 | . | CAASSPREAFF | TGTGCCGCCTCCAGCCCGAGGGAAGCTTTCTTT
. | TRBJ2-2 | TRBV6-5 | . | CASRTVTNTGELFF | TGTGCCAGCCGTACGGTAACGAACACCGGGGAGCTGTTTTTT
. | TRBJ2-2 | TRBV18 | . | CASSPREAGELFF | TGTGCCAGCTCACCAAGAGAGGCCGGGGAGCTGTTTTTT